This T cell receptor beta chain is from a study of T cell repertoires in cytomegalovirus infection. TCRdb re-derived calls from the reads in MiXCR, one entry per CDR3 protein. The table records around 770,000 distinct CDR3 sequences, 25% to 35% of them present only once. This CDR3 comprises 19 residues. CDR1 and CDR2 (germline): SQVTM, ANQGSEA. The ends lost 0 bases at V and 3 bases at J; junction bases unmatched: 12. As to this clonotype: The antigen remains unidentified.

The V call is TRBV29-1, the J call TRBJ2-5; TRBD2 matches at 14 bases. Material: cultured CD8+ T cells from PBMCs, obtained from culture after CMV antigen stimulation. This TCR came from a human donor in good health (CMV status not recorded). Some clones in this sample may be carry-over from other donors' samples. CDR3 protein: CSVEDPGLAGGALEETQYF. The DNA for the CDR3 is TGCAGCGTTGAAGATCCCGGACTAGCGGGGGGTGCATTGGAAGAGACCCAGTACTTC. Looking up the rest from reference TRBV29-1 and TRBJ2-5 gives the full variable domain: SAVISQKPSRDICQRGTSLTIQCQVDSQVTMMFWYRQQPGQSLTLIATANQGSEATYESGFVIDKFPISRPNLTFSTLTVSNMSPEDSSIYLCSVEDPGLAGGALEETQYFGPGTRLLVL.